This is a list of T cell receptor beta chains from one sample in a study of cytomegalovirus exposure and HLA in healthy donors. The method was immunoSEQ multiplex PCR; TCRdb's version includes in-frame clones alone and lacks a portion of them. There are 85,000 to 120,000 clones in the sample; roughly three quarters occur only once, and 8.5% to 10% lies in the top ten. Material for sequencing was PBMCs. Receptors were obtained from a male donor in good health and CMV-seropositive. Each CDR3 is given with its conserved first and last residue. A D gene is named only where the DNA matches it firmly. The listing skips clone size in some rows; elsewhere it reads once, few, many or a size class.

length: 15; D: -; V: TRBV9; J: TRBJ2-3; size: -; CDR3: CASSAGALSTDTQYF; DNA: TGTGCCAGCAGCGCGGGAGCTTTAAGCACAGATACGCAGTATTTT
length: 14; D: -; V: TRBV18; J: TRBJ2-5; size: -; CDR3: CASSPRTVQETQYF; DNA: TGTGCCAGCTCACCACGAACAGTCCAAGAGACCCAGTACTTC
length: 15; D: TRBD1; V: TRBV19; J: TRBJ1-5; size: -; CDR3: CASSTFGQGYQPQHF; DNA: TGTGCCAGTAGTACGTTTGGACAGGGATATCAGCCCCAGCATTTT
length: 15; D: TRBD1; V: TRBV9; J: TRBJ1-4; size: few; CDR3: CASSVGGTVNEKLFF; DNA: TGTGCCAGCAGCGTAGGGGGGACAGTTAATGAAAAACTGTTTTTT
length: 16; D: -; V: TRBV11-3; J: TRBJ2-2; size: -; CDR3: CASSSHGSSNTGELFF; DNA: TGTGCCAGCAGCTCTCATGGGAGCTCAAACACCGGGGAGCTGTTTTTT
length: 15; D: -; V: TRBV9; J: TRBJ2-5; size: -; CDR3: CASSGEGDGRETQYF; DNA: TGTGCCAGCAGCGGTGAGGGGGACGGTAGGGAGACCCAGTACTTC
length: 15; D: -; V: TRBV6-5; J: TRBJ1-5; size: -; CDR3: CASSSTGSLNQPQHF; DNA: TGTGCCAGCAGTTCCACAGGGAGCCTCAATCAGCCCCAGCATTTT
length: 16; D: -; V: TRBV5-1; J: TRBJ2-4; size: -; CDR3: CASSLLGPTHKNIQYF; DNA: TGCGCCAGCAGCTTACTAGGCCCCACGCATAAAAACATTCAGTACTTC
length: 14; D: -; V: TRBV5-1; J: TRBJ1-4; size: -; CDR3: CASSLGPSGEKLFF; DNA: TGCGCCAGCAGCTTAGGCCCTTCGGGTGAAAAACTGTTTTTT
length: 16; D: -; V: TRBV13; J: TRBJ2-4; size: -; CDR3: CASSSLTGLAKNIQYF; DNA: TGTGCCAGCAGCTCCCTGACAGGTTTAGCCAAAAACATTCAGTACTTC
length: 18; D: TRBD2; V: TRBV28; J: TRBJ2-1; size: -; CDR3: CASSLKGLAVSSYNEQFF; DNA: TGTGCCAGCAGCCTCAAGGGACTAGCGGTTAGCTCCTACAATGAGCAGTTCTTC
length: 15; D: -; V: TRBV9; J: TRBJ2-1; size: -; CDR3: CASSVGGGSYNEQFF; DNA: TGTGCCAGCAGCGTAGGAGGGGGATCCTACAATGAGCAGTTCTTC
length: 16; D: TRBD1; V: TRBV28; J: TRBJ1-3; size: -; CDR3: CASSIGGAVPGNTIYF; DNA: TGTGCCAGCAGTATAGGGGGCGCGGTCCCTGGAAACACCATATATTTT
length: 13; D: TRBD1; V: TRBV27; J: TRBJ2-7; size: once; CDR3: CASRGTGGDEQYF; DNA: TGTGCCAGCAGGGGGACAGGGGGCGACGAGCAGTACTTC
length: 16; D: TRBD2; V: TRBV7-6; J: TRBJ2-2; size: few; CDR3: CASSLRTSGRAGELFF; DNA: TGTGCCAGCAGCTTAAGGACTAGCGGGAGGGCCGGGGAGCTGTTTTTT
length: 14; D: -; V: TRBV25-1; J: TRBJ1-5; size: -; CDR3: CASSSTGNNQPQHF; DNA: TGTGCCAGCAGTAGCACAGGAAACAATCAGCCCCAGCATTTT
length: 15; D: TRBD2; V: TRBV10-2; J: TRBJ2-2; size: -; CDR3: CASSVKSGRHGELFF; DNA: TGCGCCAGCAGTGTTAAGAGCGGGAGACATGGGGAGCTGTTTTTT
length: 21; D: -; V: TRBV2; J: TRBJ2-6; size: -; CDR3: CAIKESVTGQKSVAGANVLTF; DNA: TGTGCCATCAAGGAATCCGTCACAGGCCAAAAATCGGTGGCTGGGGCCAACGTCCTGACTTTC
length: 14; D: -; V: TRBV9; J: TRBJ1-3; size: -; CDR3: CASSVLLGGDTIYF; DNA: TGTGCCAGCAGCGTGCTTCTGGGAGGGGACACCATATATTTT
length: 14; D: -; V: TRBV28; J: TRBJ1-4; size: -; CDR3: CASRPGLRGEKLFF; DNA: TGTGCCAGCAGACCCGGGCTTAGGGGTGAAAAACTGTTTTTT
length: 13; D: -; V: TRBV7-9; J: TRBJ2-7; size: -; CDR3: CSSSSGQPYEQYF; DNA: TGTTCCAGCAGCTCTGGACAGCCCTACGAGCAGTACTTC
length: 14; D: -; V: TRBV19; J: TRBJ2-1; size: -; CDR3: CASSSQLRYNEQFF; DNA: TGTGCCAGTAGTTCTCAACTAAGATACAATGAGCAGTTCTTC
length: 14; D: TRBD2; V: TRBV6-5; J: TRBJ2-7; size: -; CDR3: CASSYGGVPYEQYF; DNA: TGTGCCAGCAGTTATGGGGGGGTCCCCTACGAGCAGTACTTC
length: 19; D: TRBD2; V: TRBV13; J: TRBJ2-3; size: -; CDR3: CASSLHATGTSTNTDTQYF; DNA: TGTGCCAGCAGCTTACATGCGACTGGGACTAGCACCAACACAGATACGCAGTATTTT
length: 15; D: TRBD1; V: TRBV19; J: TRBJ2-1; size: -; CDR3: CASSIGQGLGNEQFF; DNA: TGTGCCAGTAGTATTGGACAGGGGTTAGGCAATGAGCAGTTCTTC
length: 13; D: -; V: TRBV18; J: TRBJ2-1; size: -; CDR3: CASSPNSGDEQFF; DNA: TGTGCCAGCTCACCAAACTCAGGGGATGAGCAGTTCTTC
length: 13; D: -; V: TRBV29-1; J: TRBJ2-5; size: -; CDR3: CSVVKNTQETQYF; DNA: TGCAGCGTTGTTAAGAACACCCAAGAGACCCAGTACTTC
length: 17; D: TRBD2; V: TRBV11-2; J: TRBJ2-5; size: once; CDR3: CASSWWAGGPQGETQYF; DNA: TGTGCCAGCAGCTGGTGGGCGGGAGGGCCCCAAGGAGAGACCCAGTACTTC